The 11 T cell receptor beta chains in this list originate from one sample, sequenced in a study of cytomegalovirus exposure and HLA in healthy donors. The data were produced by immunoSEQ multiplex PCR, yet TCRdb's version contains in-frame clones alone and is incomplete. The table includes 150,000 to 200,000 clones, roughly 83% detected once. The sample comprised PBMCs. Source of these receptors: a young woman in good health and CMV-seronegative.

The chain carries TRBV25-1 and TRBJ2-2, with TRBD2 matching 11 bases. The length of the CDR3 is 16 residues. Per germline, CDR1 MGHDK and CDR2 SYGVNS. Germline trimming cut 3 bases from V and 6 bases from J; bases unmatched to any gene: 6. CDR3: CASSDGLAGNSGELFF. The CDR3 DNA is TGTGCCAGCAGTGATGGACTAGCGGGCAATTCCGGGGAGCTGTTTTTT.

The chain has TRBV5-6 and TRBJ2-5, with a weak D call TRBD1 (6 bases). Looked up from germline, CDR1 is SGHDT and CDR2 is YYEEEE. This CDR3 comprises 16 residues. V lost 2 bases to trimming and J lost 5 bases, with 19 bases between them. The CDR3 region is CASSFFGTTGLETQYF. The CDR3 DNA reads TGTGCCAGCAGCTTCTTCGGAACAACAGGGTTGGAGACCCAGTACTTC.

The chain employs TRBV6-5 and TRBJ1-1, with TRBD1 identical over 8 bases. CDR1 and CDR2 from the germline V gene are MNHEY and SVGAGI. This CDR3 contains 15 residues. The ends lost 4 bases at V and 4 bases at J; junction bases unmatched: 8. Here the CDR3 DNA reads TGTGCCAGCAGTTCTGACCCAGGGGGCGTCACTGAAGCTTTCTTT. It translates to CASSSDPGGVTEAFF.

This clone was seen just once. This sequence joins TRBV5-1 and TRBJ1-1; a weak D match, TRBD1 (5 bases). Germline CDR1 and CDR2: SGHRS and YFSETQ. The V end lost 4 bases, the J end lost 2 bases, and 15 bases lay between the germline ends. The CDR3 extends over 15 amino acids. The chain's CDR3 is CASSPRRQINTEAFF. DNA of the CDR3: TGCGCCAGCAGCCCCCGTAGACAGATAAACACTGAAGCTTTCTTT.

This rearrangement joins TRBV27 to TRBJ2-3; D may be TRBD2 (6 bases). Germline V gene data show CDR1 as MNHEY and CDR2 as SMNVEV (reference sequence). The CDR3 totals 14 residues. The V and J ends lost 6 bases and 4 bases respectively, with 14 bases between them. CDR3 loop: CASSRGGGADTQYF. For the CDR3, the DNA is TGTGCCAGCAGCCGAGGTGGAGGGGCAGATACGCAGTATTTT.

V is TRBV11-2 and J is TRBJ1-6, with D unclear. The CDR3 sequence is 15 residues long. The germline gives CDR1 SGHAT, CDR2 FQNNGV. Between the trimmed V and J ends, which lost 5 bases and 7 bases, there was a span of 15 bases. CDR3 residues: CASSDSGITNSPLHF. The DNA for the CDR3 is TGTGCCAGCAGCGATAGCGGGATCACGAATTCACCCCTCCACTTT.

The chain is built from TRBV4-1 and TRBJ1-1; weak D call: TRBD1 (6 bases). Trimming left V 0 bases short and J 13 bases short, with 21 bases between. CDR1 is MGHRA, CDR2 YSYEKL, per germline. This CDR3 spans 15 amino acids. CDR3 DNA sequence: TGCGCCAGCAGCCAAGAAGTAAGACAGGTCGCTTCGGGTTTCTTT. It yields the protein CASSQEVRQVASGFF.

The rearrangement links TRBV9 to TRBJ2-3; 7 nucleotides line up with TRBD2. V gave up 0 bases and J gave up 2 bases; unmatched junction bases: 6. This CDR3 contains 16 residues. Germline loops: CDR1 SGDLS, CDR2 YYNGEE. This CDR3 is CASSVALGGDTDTQYF. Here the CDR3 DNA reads TGTGCCAGCAGCGTAGCACTGGGGGGGGACACAGATACGCAGTATTTT.

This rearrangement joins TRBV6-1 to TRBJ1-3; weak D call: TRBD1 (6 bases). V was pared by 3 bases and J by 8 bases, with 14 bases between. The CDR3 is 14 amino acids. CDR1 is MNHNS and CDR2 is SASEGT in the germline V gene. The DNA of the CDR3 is TGTGCCAGCAGTGATGGAAGCAAGGGGGACACCATATATTTT. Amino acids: CASSDGSKGDTIYF.

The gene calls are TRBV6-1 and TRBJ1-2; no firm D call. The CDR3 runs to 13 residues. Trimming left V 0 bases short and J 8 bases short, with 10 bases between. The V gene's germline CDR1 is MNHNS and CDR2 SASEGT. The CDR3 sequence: CASSEAWEHGYTF. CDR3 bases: TGTGCCAGCAGTGAAGCGTGGGAGCACGGCTACACCTTC.

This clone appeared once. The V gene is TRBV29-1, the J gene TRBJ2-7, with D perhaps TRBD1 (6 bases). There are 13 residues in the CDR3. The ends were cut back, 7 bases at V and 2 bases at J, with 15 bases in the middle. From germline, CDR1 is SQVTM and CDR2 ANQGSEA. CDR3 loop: CSAEQGPTYEQYF. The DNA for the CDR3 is TGCAGCGCCGAACAGGGACCCACCTACGAGCAGTACTTC.